Below are 22 T cell receptor beta chains sequenced from a single sample in a study of blood T cell repertoires in COVID-19. The assay was immunoSEQ multiplex PCR, and TCRdb's table has in-frame clones only and misses some. The table lists roughly 210,000 clones, approximately 90% of them singletons. The sample taken for sequencing was peripheral blood. The receptors derive from a man aged 70 or older with acute or convalescent COVID-19.

This clone was seen just once. The chain uses TRBV4-2 and TRBJ2-2, with D possibly TRBD2 on 5 matching bases. Germline CDR1 and CDR2: LGHNA and YNFKEQ. Trimming took 4 bases from V and 2 from J, leaving 8 bases between them. This CDR3 contains 14 residues. The CDR3 DNA follows: TGTGCCAGCAGCCCGAGCGGAAACACCGGGGAGCTGTTTTTT. Translated, it gives CASSPSGNTGELFF.

V usage is TRBV6-6 and J usage is TRBJ1-5; weak D call: TRBD1 (6 bases). Trimming stripped 5 bases from V and 2 bases from J, with 13 bases between. In germline, CDR1 is MNHNY, CDR2 SVGAGI (reference sequence). The CDR3 contains 15 residues. CDR3 sequence (DNA): TGTGCCAGCAGTCCGGCGGGGGGCGGCAATCAGCCCCAGCATTTT. As protein: CASSPAGGGNQPQHF.

V gene TRBV4-1 combines with J gene TRBJ2-6; possibly TRBD2 for D (5 bases). The V and J ends lost 4 bases and 4 bases respectively, with 11 bases between them. The CDR3 totals 15 residues. Germline CDR1 reads MGHRA; CDR2 reads YSYEKL. The CDR3 bases are TGCGCCAGCAGCCTAGCGCAGTCCGGGGCCAACGTCCTGACTTTC. Its translation: CASSLAQSGANVLTF.

The chain uses TRBV7-3 and TRBJ2-2, with D perhaps TRBD1 (6 bases). The V end was cut by 5 bases, the J end by 6 bases, with 13 bases between. Germline CDR1 reads SGHTA; CDR2 reads FQGTGA. This CDR3 has 14 residues. The chain's CDR3 is CASSIHRDSGELFF. As DNA, the CDR3 is TGTGCCAGCAGCATACACAGGGATTCCGGGGAGCTGTTTTTT.

This chain links TRBV5-4 with TRBJ2-3, with 10 bases identical to TRBD1. The trim removed 0 bases at V and 3 bases at J, leaving 1 base unmatched. This CDR3 has 15 amino acids. CDR1 and CDR2 (germline): SGHNT, YYREEE (reference sequence). CDR3 nucleotide sequence: TGTGCCAGCAGCTTGGGGACAGGGGGAACAGATACGCAGTATTTT. Its protein product is CASSLGTGGTDTQYF. Looking up the rest from reference TRBV5-4 and TRBJ2-3 gives the full variable domain: ETGVTQSPTHLIKTRGQQVTLRCSSQSGHNTVSWYQQALGQGPQFIFQYYREEENGRGNFPPRFSGLQFPNYSSELNVNALELDDSALYLCASSLGTGGTDTQYFGPGTRLTVL.

This clone was picked up one time. The V call is TRBV27, the J call TRBJ2-7, with D tentatively TRBD2 (5 bases). Germline loops: CDR1 MNHEY, CDR2 SMNVEV (reference sequence). Trimming pared 4 bases from V and 2 bases from J, leaving 12 bases between. This CDR3 spans 14 amino acids. The CDR3 sequence: CASSYAGNPYEQYF. In DNA form, the CDR3 reads TGTGCCAGCAGTTACGCCGGGAACCCCTACGAGCAGTACTTC.

The CDR3 spells CASSWPGQGNSEQYF. The CDR3 DNA reads as TGTGCCAGCAGCTGGCCGGGACAGGGAAATTCCGAGCAGTACTTC. This sequence joins TRBV5-4 and TRBJ2-7, with TRBD1 identical over 9 bases. The junction had 10 bases not matched to a gene; V was cut back by 3 bases and J by 6 bases. The CDR3 runs to 15 residues. Germline lookup yields CDR1 SGHNT and CDR2 YYREEE (reference sequence).

The chain uses TRBV7-2 and TRBJ1-4; D is possibly TRBD1 (5 bases). The CDR3 extends over 16 amino acids. The germline V gene has CDR1 SGHTA and CDR2 FQGNSA. V lost 1 base and J 0 bases, leaving 9 bases between the germline ends. The DNA for the CDR3 is TGTGCCAGCAGCTTAGTCGGGGGAACAACTAATGAAAAACTGTTTTTT. Translating it yields CASSLVGGTTNEKLFF.

V usage is TRBV9 and J usage is TRBJ2-1, with D possibly being TRBD1 (5 bases). Germline loops: CDR1 SGDLS, CDR2 YYNGEE. CDR3 length: 16 residues. Trimming cost V 0 bases and J 3 bases, with 13 bases left between them. The DNA for the CDR3 is TGTGCCAGCAGCGTAGCCAATGGGGCGGTCTACAATGAGCAGTTCTTC. This translates into CASSVANGAVYNEQFF.

This chain joins TRBV27 and TRBJ1-5; TRBD1 might be the D (6 bases). Trimming cost V 5 bases and J 3 bases, with 17 bases left between them. This CDR3 spans 16 amino acids. Germline V gene data show CDR1 as MNHEY and CDR2 as SMNVEV (reference sequence). The CDR3 here is CASSPYTGTFNQPQHF. CDR3 bases: TGTGCCAGCAGTCCGTATACAGGGACCTTCAATCAGCCCCAGCATTTT.

The CDR3 here is CASSLQSGNTIYF. In nucleotides, the CDR3 is TGTGCCAGCAGTTTACAGTCTGGAAACACCATATATTTT. V usage is TRBV12-3 or TRBV12-4 and J usage is TRBJ1-3; D uncertain. V lost 2 bases to trimming and J lost 1 base, with 3 bases between them. The CDR3 totals 13 residues.

J is TRBJ2-7 and V is TRBV19, with 10 nucleotides matching TRBD1. V lost 4 bases, J lost 0 bases, and 6 bases stayed unmatched. Germline V gene sequence: CDR1 LNHDA, CDR2 SQIVND (reference sequence). There are 16 residues in the CDR3. The CDR3 here is CASSRGTGASSYEQYF. The CDR3 DNA reads as TGTGCCAGTAGTAGGGGGACAGGGGCCTCCTCCTACGAGCAGTACTTC.

This rearrangement joins TRBV5-6 to TRBJ2-5, with 11 bases matching TRBD2. CDR1 is SGHDT and CDR2 is YYEEEE in the germline V gene. The CDR3 spans 16 residues. The V segment lost 2 bases and the J segment 2 bases; nucleotides outside the gene matches: 5. CDR3 nucleotide sequence: TGTGCCAGCAGCTTCTCACTAGCGGGGGTACAAGAGACCCAGTACTTC. It translates to CASSFSLAGVQETQYF.

The gene calls are TRBV6-4 and TRBJ2-1; 11 bases align to TRBD2. Germline-derived CDR1 and CDR2 are MRHNA and SNTAGT. V lost 3 bases and J lost 4; bases outside the gene matches: 5. The CDR3 has 16 amino acids. The CDR3 bases are TGTGCCAGCAGTGAATCGACTAGCGGGGAATACAATGAGCAGTTCTTC. Translation gives CASSESTSGEYNEQFF.

The rearrangement joins TRBV19 to TRBJ1-5; no definite D call. This CDR3 has 16 residues. V dropped 3 bases and J dropped 6 bases, with 18 bases sitting between them. CDR1 and CDR2 (germline): LNHDA, SQIVND (reference sequence). CDR3 loop: CASSISVGAGIQPQHF. For the CDR3, the DNA is TGTGCCAGTAGTATTTCAGTGGGCGCGGGGATTCAGCCCCAGCATTTT.

The gene calls are TRBV5-1 and TRBJ1-3; no firm D call. Looked up from germline, CDR1 is SGHRS and CDR2 is YFSETQ. The V end lost 0 bases, the J end lost 3 bases, and 16 bases lay between the germline ends. This CDR3 has 17 residues. In DNA, the CDR3 is TGCGCCAGCAGCTTGGGATCGGGCACAAGCGGTGGAAACACCATATATTTT. It encodes CASSLGSGTSGGNTIYF.

As DNA, the CDR3 is TGTGCCAGCTCACCACAACTGGGGGCGGAGGCCGGCTACACCTTC. Amino acid sequence: CASSPQLGAEAGYTF. V usage is TRBV18 and J usage is TRBJ1-2; D is possibly TRBD1 (6 bases). Trimming cost V 1 base and J 8 bases, with 17 bases left between them. The CDR3 runs 15 residues. Germline V CDR1 and CDR2: KGHSH, LQKENI.

The CDR3 reads CASSLVASGSYHEQYF. In DNA form, the CDR3 reads TGTGCCAGCAGCTTAGTGGCTAGCGGGAGCTACCACGAGCAGTACTTC. The J gene is TRBJ2-7, the V gene TRBV7-9; 10 nucleotides match TRBD2. Germline V CDR1 and CDR2: SEHNR, FQNEAQ (reference sequence). With V trimmed by 1 base and J by 5 bases, 8 bases remained unmatched. CDR3 length: 16 residues.

The chain couples TRBV10-3 to TRBJ1-1; D perhaps matches TRBD1 (5 bases). The CDR3 is 16 residues long. Germline values: CDR1 ENHRY, CDR2 SYGVKD. Trimming took 7 bases from V and 1 from J, leaving 19 bases between them. The CDR3 DNA reads TGTGCCATCACCCAGGGATCCCCTACCGAGAACACTGAAGCTTTCTTT. Translation: CAITQGSPTENTEAFF.

This rearrangement joins TRBV7-9 to TRBJ2-7, with D perhaps TRBD2 (6 bases). This CDR3 spans 14 amino acids. Germline CDR1 SEHNR, CDR2 FQNEAQ (reference sequence). V was clipped by 4 bases and J by 5 bases, with 15 bases between them. CDR3 nucleotide sequence: TGTGCCAGCAGCTCCGGGACTGGTCTCCACGAGCAGTACTTC. It translates to CASSSGTGLHEQYF. The entire variable domain, with the rest obtained from reference TRBV7-9 and TRBJ2-7, is as follows: DTGVSQNPRHKITKRGQNVTFRCDPISEHNRLYWYRQTLGQGPEFLTYFQNEAQLEKSRLLSDRFSAERPKGSFSTLEIQRTEQGDSAMYLCASSSGTGLHEQYFGPGTRLTVT.

V usage is TRBV24-1 and J usage is TRBJ2-1, with D perhaps matching TRBD2 (6 bases). This CDR3 region has 16 residues. CDR1 and CDR2 from the germline V gene are KGHDR and SFDVKD. V gave up 6 bases and J gave up 3 bases, with 17 bases separating them. CDR3 sequence: CATSHPSSDLYNEQFF. CDR3 sequence (DNA): TGTGCCACCAGTCATCCTTCTAGCGACCTCTACAATGAGCAGTTCTTC.

This rearrangement joins TRBV4-1 to TRBJ1-1, with a tentative D call TRBD1 (5 bases). Germline V gene data show CDR1 as MGHRA and CDR2 as YSYEKL. This CDR3 comprises 14 residues. V gave up 4 bases and J gave up 1 base, with 10 bases separating them. CDR3 loop: CASSLNQGNTEAFF. DNA of the CDR3: TGCGCCAGCAGCCTAAACCAGGGGAACACTGAAGCTTTCTTT.